Sequencing of this T cell receptor beta chain was carried out in a study of blood T cells in healthy people across ages. For the study at large: Template switching recovered approximately one barcoded beta molecule for every two T cells. Points from the study as a whole: Aged donors had fewer naive CD4+ cells and lower diversity than long-lived donors. Observed TCR beta diversity showed a strong correlation with the percentage of naive T cells as measured by flow cytometry.

A J-beta primer mix and a sample-barcoded 5' primer were used in a second PCR of about 6 to 12 cycles. In TCRdb, the 5' RACE reads were re-called with MiXCR into one record per CDR3 protein. The repertoire holds around 1,500,000 distinct CDR3 sequences, with over 25% as singletons. Germline V CDR1 and CDR2: SGDLS, YYNGEE. Trimming left V 0 bases short and J 4 bases short, with 15 bases between. This CDR3 is built from 16 residues. This clonotype was found many times. Its antigen is undetermined. The receptor's source is a woman aged 30 to 39 in good health. The specimen sequenced was blood. The J gene is TRBJ2-3, the V gene TRBV9; D might be TRBD2 (6 bases). The CDR3 region is CASSVEGGALSDTQYF. The CDR3 nucleotides read TGTGCCAGCAGCGTAGAAGGAGGGGCACTCTCAGATACGCAGTATTTT.